The rows below give T cell receptor beta chains drawn from one sample of a study of cytomegalovirus exposure and HLA in healthy donors. Method: immunoSEQ multiplex PCR; TCRdb's copy keeps in-frame clones and lacks some. The sample carries 90,000 to 120,000 clones, around 76% recorded once. The sequencing input was PBMCs. The source of these receptors is a man between 18 and 29 years old in good health and CMV-seronegative. Each CDR3 is given with its conserved first and last residue. The order of the fields is clone size, D gene, V gene, J gene, CDR3 DNA, CDR3 protein. The D gene is left open where the match is weak. Where a row states a size, it is once, few, many or the class of an expanded clone; other rows omit it.

>.|.|TRBV6-1|TRBJ2-2
TGTGCCAGCAAGGGGGGGCGGGACACCGGGGAGCTGTTTTTT
CASKGGRDTGELFF
>.|.|TRBV4-3|TRBJ2-2
TGCGCCAGCAGCCGGCAGTCGGGGAACACCGGGGAGCTGTTTTTT
CASSRQSGNTGELFF
>.|TRBD2|TRBV27|TRBJ2-3
TGTGCCAGCAGTCCCTTCGGAGCTAGCGGCTTCACAGATACGCAGTATTTT
CASSPFGASGFTDTQYF
>.|.|TRBV29-1|TRBJ1-3
TGCAGCGTTGTTGGAGGGGCAAGCTCTGGAAACACCATATATTTT
CSVVGGASSGNTIYF
>few|.|TRBV6-5|TRBJ2-7
TGTGCCAGCAGCAAGGGCAGGGCCTACGAGCAGTACTTC
CASSKGRAYEQYF
>.|.|TRBV25-1|TRBJ1-2
TGTGCCAGCAGTGATCGGTCGACTGAGGGCTACACCTTC
CASSDRSTEGYTF
>.|.|TRBV10-3|TRBJ1-2
TGTGCCATCAGTGAGTTGGGACAAAAAGCTAACTATGGCTACACCTTC
CAISELGQKANYGYTF
>.|.|TRBV7-9|TRBJ2-7
TGTGCCAGCAGCATCCAACAGAAGCAGTACTTC
CASSIQQKQYF
>.|.|TRBV9|TRBJ1-2
TGTGCCAGCAGAAGGGATAAAGGGGGATACTATGGCTACACCTTC
CASRRDKGGYYGYTF
>.|.|TRBV4-3|TRBJ1-2
TGCGCCAGCAGCCAAGCAACAGGCTATTATGGCTACCCCTTC
CASSQATGYYGYPF
>once|TRBD1|TRBV6-1|TRBJ1-1
TGTGCCAGCAGTGGGTGGACAGGGGGCACTGAAGCTTTCTTT
CASSGWTGGTEAFF
>once|.|TRBV9|TRBJ1-2
TGTGCCAGCAGCGTATCTCCGGGGAACTATGGCTACACCTTC
CASSVSPGNYGYTF
>.|.|TRBV6-6|TRBJ1-5
TGTGCCAGCTGTGGGGGCGCAAGGGGGGGAAATCAGCCCCAGCATTTT
CASCGGARGGNQPQHF
>once|TRBD2|TRBV29-1|TRBJ2-5
TGCAGCGTTGGGGGGGGAGTGGAGACCCAGTACTTC
CSVGGGVETQYF
>.|TRBD1|TRBV2|TRBJ1-4
TGTGCCAGCAGTGGAGGGACAGAGGTTGAAAAACTGTTTTTT
CASSGGTEVEKLFF
>.|TRBD1|TRBV19|TRBJ2-2
TGTGCCAGTAGTATGCGGACAGGGACTGGCACCGGGGAGCTGTTTTTT
CASSMRTGTGTGELFF
>.|TRBD2|TRBV5-1|TRBJ2-3
TGCGCCAGCAGCCTGGGGAGTTCGGGGGGGAGGACAGATACGCAGTATTTT
CASSLGSSGGRTDTQYF
>.|TRBD2|TRBV25-1|TRBJ2-1
TGTGCCAGCAGGACTAGCGGGGGGGCCGGTGAGCAGTTCTTC
CASRTSGGAGEQFF
>.|.|TRBV10-3|TRBJ1-1
TGTGCCATCGACACGGGGGTCCGGACTGAAGCTTTCTTT
CAIDTGVRTEAFF
>once|.|TRBV15|TRBJ1-5
TGTGCCACCAGCACCCCGGACAGCTTGTATAGCAATCAGCCCCAGCATTTT
CATSTPDSLYSNQPQHF
>.|.|TRBV19|TRBJ1-3
TGTGCCAGTAGAGGGGGGGGCACCGGGACGGACTCTGGAAACACCATATATTTT
CASRGGGTGTDSGNTIYF
>.|.|TRBV5-4|TRBJ1-3
TGTGCCAGCAGCTTGGACCCGGTTATGTCTGGAAACACCATATATTTT
CASSLDPVMSGNTIYF
>.|.|TRBV5-1|TRBJ2-5
TGCGCCAGCAGCCTAAATAGACAGGAGACCCAGTACTTC
CASSLNRQETQYF
>once|TRBD1|TRBV7-9|TRBJ2-2
TGTGCCAGCAGCCCCCGACAGGGGGCAGGTGGGGAGCTGTTTTTT
CASSPRQGAGGELFF
>.|TRBD2|TRBV19|TRBJ2-5
TGTGCCAGCCGGGGGGGAGGGCAAGAGACCCAGTACTTC
CASRGGGQETQYF
>.|.|TRBV4-2|TRBJ1-2
TGTGCCAGCAGCCAAGACAGGGTCACTGGCTACACCTTC
CASSQDRVTGYTF
>.|TRBD1|TRBV19|TRBJ2-7
TGTGCCAGCTCCAGGGGGTCCTACGAGCAGTACTTC
CASSRGSYEQYF
>.|.|TRBV4-3|TRBJ2-6
TGCGCCAGCAGCCAAGATCTTAGGTCATGGAGGTCCGGGGCCAACGTCCTGACTTTC
CASSQDLRSWRSGANVLTF
>.|TRBD2|TRBV7-8|TRBJ2-5
TGTGCCAGCAGCTTGACCGGGACTATCCAAGAGACCCAGTACTTC
CASSLTGTIQETQYF
>.|.|TRBV7-8|TRBJ2-2
TGTGCCAGCAGGGAGGTGTGGGAAAACACCGGGGAGCTGTTTTTT
CASREVWENTGELFF
>.|TRBD2|TRBV4-2|TRBJ2-1
TGTGCCAGCAGCCAAGGTTTCGTAGCGGGGGGGAAAACCTACAATGAGCAGTTCTTC
CASSQGFVAGGKTYNEQFF
>.|TRBD1|TRBV28|TRBJ2-3
TGTGCCAGCTCCCGGACAGGGGGCACAGATACGCAGTATTTT
CASSRTGGTDTQYF
>few|.|TRBV2|TRBJ1-3
TGTGCCAGCAGCCTGGGGGGGGCTGGTGGAAACACCATATATTTT
CASSLGGAGGNTIYF
>.|.|TRBV7-2|TRBJ1-3
TGTGCCAGCAGCTTTTCCTTCTCTGGAAACACCATATATTTT
CASSFSFSGNTIYF
>once|.|TRBV9|TRBJ1-3
TGTGCCAGCAGCGTCGGGGAGAGTGCGGGAAACACCATATATTTT
CASSVGESAGNTIYF
>few|.|TRBV19|TRBJ1-1
TGTGCCAGTAAGGGGGTTTTGAACACTGAAGCTTTCTTT
CASKGVLNTEAFF
>.|TRBD1|TRBV9|TRBJ1-2
TGTGCCAGCAGCGTAGGGACAGGGGACTATGGCTACACCTTC
CASSVGTGDYGYTF
>.|.|TRBV9|TRBJ1-3
TGTGCCAGCAGCTCCTCCCCCAGGGGAAACACCATATATTTT
CASSSSPRGNTIYF
>few|.|TRBV7-9|TRBJ1-3
TGTGCCAGCAAGGACGGAGGCTCTGGAAACACCATATATTTT
CASKDGGSGNTIYF
>few|.|TRBV5-4|TRBJ2-2
TGTGCCAGCAGCCGCGACAGGAACACCGGGGAGCTGTTTTTT
CASSRDRNTGELFF
>.|.|TRBV19|TRBJ1-2
TGTGCCAGTTCGGAGGGGCGAAGCTACACCTTC
CASSEGRSYTF
>few|TRBD1|TRBV28|TRBJ1-6
TGTGCCAGCAGACCGCGGACAGGGAACAATTCACCCCTCCACTTT
CASRPRTGNNSPLHF
>few|.|TRBV5-1|TRBJ2-5
TGCGCCAGCAACTCGGCAGGCCAGTACCAAGAGACCCAGTACTTC
CASNSAGQYQETQYF
>.|.|TRBV7-2|TRBJ1-1
TGTGCCAGCAGCTTATATGGAGCTTCCATGAACACTGAAGCTTTCTTT
CASSLYGASMNTEAFF
>.|.|TRBV7-7|TRBJ2-5
TGTGCCAGCAGCCCTAACCTAGGAAAGACCCAGTACTTC
CASSPNLGKTQYF
>many|TRBD1|TRBV19|TRBJ1-3
TGTGCCAGTAGTACACAGGGGACTGGAAACACCATATATTTT
CASSTQGTGNTIYF
>.|TRBD1|TRBV4-3|TRBJ1-1
TGCGCCAGCAGCCGGGACAGGGTGACTGAAGCTTTCTTT
CASSRDRVTEAFF
>.|.|TRBV28|TRBJ2-7
TGTGCCAGCAGTTTCCAACAGGGTTCCGAGCAGTACTTC
CASSFQQGSEQYF
>.|TRBD1|TRBV29-1|TRBJ2-4
TGCAGCGTCGACAGGGGCAACATTCAGTACTTC
CSVDRGNIQYF
>few|.|TRBV14|TRBJ2-2
TGTGCCAGCAACCAACTCCCCGGCGGGGAGCTGTTTTTT
CASNQLPGGELFF
>once|.|TRBV4-2|TRBJ2-3
TGTGCCAGCAGCCAGTTTGACATCCGGGGCCGGGGGTCGGATACGCAGTATTTT
CASSQFDIRGRGSDTQYF
>.|.|TRBV19|TRBJ2-7
TGTGCCAGTAGTACAGGGGTCCACTCCTACGAGCAGTACTTC
CASSTGVHSYEQYF
>.|TRBD1|TRBV27|TRBJ1-5
TGTGCCACTAAGGGACAGGGGCGAAATCAGCCCCAGCATTTT
CATKGQGRNQPQHF
>.|.|TRBV11-2|TRBJ2-7
TGTGCCAGCAGCTTGGGGATCGGGGTTTACGAGCAGTACTTC
CASSLGIGVYEQYF
>few|.|TRBV6-5|TRBJ2-4
TGTGCCAGCAGTAACGGGGGAACCAAAAACATTCAGTACTTC
CASSNGGTKNIQYF
>.|.|TRBV19|TRBJ2-1
TGTGCCAGTAGTAGCAACTCCGGGACACCGAGCTCCTACAATGAGCAGTTCTTC
CASSSNSGTPSSYNEQFF
>.|.|TRBV28|TRBJ1-2
TGTGCCAGCAGTAAATATGCTAACTATGGCTACACCTTC
CASSKYANYGYTF
>.|TRBD2|TRBV7-9|TRBJ2-7
TGTGCCAGCAGCTTCGCCGGGACTAGCGGGGGGCGAGAATACGAGCAGTACTTC
CASSFAGTSGGREYEQYF
>.|TRBD1|TRBV27|TRBJ1-5
TGTGCCAGCAGTTTAGGCAGGGGGCTTAAGCAGCCCCAGCATTTT
CASSLGRGLKQPQHF